Below, 11 T cell receptor beta chains from the same sample are listed, as sequenced in a study of T cells after yellow fever vaccination. TCRdb analysed the 5' RACE reads with MiXCR anew, one entry per CDR3 protein. Among hundreds of thousands of distinct CDR3 sequences, about 13% were seen once, and the ten largest hold over 13%. The source was PBMCs, collected on the day of the yellow fever booster vaccination. The receptors shown here come from a man aged 25-45 years who received the YFV17D yellow fever vaccine.

This sequence joins TRBV4-2 and TRBJ2-7; TRBD1 matches at 7 bases. J was trimmed by 2 bases and V by 4 bases; bases with no gene match: 8. From germline, CDR1 is LGHNA and CDR2 YNFKEQ. The CDR3 consists of 15 residues. The CDR3 spells CASSPEGTVAYEQYF. Written as DNA, the CDR3 is TGTGCCAGCAGCCCGGAAGGGACAGTTGCCTACGAGCAGTACTTC.

The V call is TRBV21-1, the J call TRBJ1-2; the table assigns TRBD1, which was not confirmed against the DNA. TRBV21-1 constitutes a pseudogene. This CDR3 region has 17 residues. CDR3 residues: CASSKDDSGRQVYGYTF. In nucleotides, the CDR3 is TGTGCCAGCAGCAAAGACGATTCGGGGAGACAGGTCTATGGCTACACCTTC.

The rearrangement joins TRBV5-1 to TRBJ1-1, with D unresolved. The CDR3 totals 15 residues. CDR1 is SGHRS, CDR2 YFSETQ, per germline. V gave up 4 bases and J gave up 0 bases, with 13 bases separating them. The CDR3 protein is CASSPQAALNTEAFF. CDR3 in DNA: TGCGCCAGCAGCCCCCAGGCAGCGCTGAACACTGAAGCTTTCTTT.

This clonotype was seen more than once but under ten times. The chain links TRBV24-1 to TRBJ2-5, with D perhaps TRBD2 (5 bases). Germline V gene lookup returns CDR1 KGHDR and CDR2 SFDVKD. The CDR3 length is 14 residues. V was clipped by 6 bases and J by 4 bases, with 14 bases between them. CDR3 protein: CATSTSKAGETQYF. CDR3 nucleotide sequence: TGTGCCACCAGTACATCCAAGGCGGGAGAGACCCAGTACTTC.

The sample holds a few counts of this clonotype. This chain joins TRBV11-2 and TRBJ2-3, with 7 bases lining up with TRBD2. CDR3 size: 17 residues. V dropped 4 bases and J dropped 6; count of bases not matched to a gene: 16. Germline-derived CDR1 and CDR2 are SGHAT and FQNNGV. CDR3 loop: CASSWEGSGTETDTQYF. CDR3 nucleotide sequence: TGTGCCAGCAGCTGGGAAGGGAGCGGGACCGAAACGGATACGCAGTATTTT.

This clonotype has only a few counts. CDR3 residues: CASSVAGTSEQYF. In DNA, the CDR3 is TGTGCCAGCAGTGTTGCAGGGACCAGCGAGCAGTACTTC. The gene calls are TRBV2 and TRBJ2-7; perhaps D is TRBD1 or TRBD2 (5 bases each). V was pared by 4 bases and J by 6 bases, with 13 bases between. The CDR3 is made up of 13 amino acids. CDR1 and CDR2 from the germline V gene are SNHLY and FYNNEI.

The chain employs TRBV7-2 and TRBJ1-1; no firm D call. Trimming pared 1 base from V and 1 base from J, leaving 13 bases between. The V gene's germline CDR1 is SGHTA and CDR2 FQGNSA. This CDR3 has 16 amino acids. The CDR3 spells CASSLDSSAPNTEAFF. In nucleotides, the CDR3 is TGTGCCAGCAGCTTAGATTCGTCGGCTCCGAACACTGAAGCTTTCTTT.

This clonotype came up a few times. This chain joins TRBV27 and TRBJ2-7; the D gene could be TRBD1 or TRBD2 (5 bases each). Germline-derived CDR1 and CDR2 are MNHEY and SMNVEV (reference sequence). This CDR3 region has 15 residues. V was pared by 4 bases and J by 4 bases, with 17 bases between. This chain's CDR3 is CASSSPGLGGYEQYF. The DNA of the CDR3 is TGTGCCAGCAGTTCCCCGGGCCTTGGGGGTTACGAGCAGTACTTC.

The sample holds a few counts of this clonotype. The CDR3 bases are TGCGCCAGCATGGAGGATTACGAGCAGTACTTC. Protein: CASMEDYEQYF. The rearrangement joins TRBV5-1 to TRBJ2-7; perhaps TRBD2 as D (5 bases). The ends were cut back, 6 bases at V and 4 bases at J, with 8 bases in the middle. CDR1 is SGHRS and CDR2 is YFSETQ in the germline V gene. The CDR3 is 11 residues long.

There are a few counts of this clonotype. The J gene is TRBJ1-2, the V gene TRBV10-3; D not certain. V lost 4 bases and J lost 3, with 12 bases in between. The CDR3 sequence is 14 residues long. CDR1 is ENHRY and CDR2 is SYGVKD in the germline V gene. CDR3 protein: CAISARARDYGYTF. The CDR3 region has the DNA TGTGCCATCAGTGCGAGGGCGCGGGACTATGGCTACACCTTC.

The CDR3 sequence: CASSFASGRGNEQYF. The CDR3 bases are TGTGCCAGCAGCTTTGCCAGCGGGAGAGGTAACGAGCAGTACTTC. This sequence joins TRBV5-5 and TRBJ2-7, with TRBD2 matching over 8 bases. The V gene's germline CDR1 is SGHKS and CDR2 YYEKEE (reference sequence). The CDR3 spans 15 residues. The junction had 9 bases not matched to a gene; V was cut back by 2 bases and J by 5 bases.